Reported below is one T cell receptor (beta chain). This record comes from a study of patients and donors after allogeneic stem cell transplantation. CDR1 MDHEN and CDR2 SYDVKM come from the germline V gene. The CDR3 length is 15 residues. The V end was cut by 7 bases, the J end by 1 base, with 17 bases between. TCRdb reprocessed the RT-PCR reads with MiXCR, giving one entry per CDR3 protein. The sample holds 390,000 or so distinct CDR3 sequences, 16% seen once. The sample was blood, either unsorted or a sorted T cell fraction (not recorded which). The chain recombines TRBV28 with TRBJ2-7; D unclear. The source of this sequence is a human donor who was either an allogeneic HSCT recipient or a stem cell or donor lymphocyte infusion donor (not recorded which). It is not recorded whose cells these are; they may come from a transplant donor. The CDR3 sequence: CASTVGSRGSYEQYF. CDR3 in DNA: TGTGCCAGCACGGTAGGGTCTCGAGGATCCTACGAGCAGTACTTC.